These 17 T cell receptor beta chains share one sample of origin, sequenced in a study of early T cells in non-severe SARS-CoV-2 infection. MiXCR, applied by TCRdb to the 5' RACE reads, yields one record per CDR3 protein. The repertoire holds approximately 110,000 distinct CDR3 sequences, with 14% to 15% as singletons. Material: whole blood. Receptor source: an adult who was a healthcare worker with PCR-confirmed SARS-CoV-2 infection or an uninfected control (not recorded which).

This clonotype has only a few counts. This sequence joins TRBV30 and TRBJ1-3; a weak D match, TRBD1 (6 bases). CDR1 GTSNPN and CDR2 SVGIG come from the germline V gene (reference sequence). The CDR3 length is 11 residues. Trimming took 8 bases from V and 2 from J, leaving 7 bases between them. CDR3 nucleotides: TGTGCCACAGGGACTGGAAACACCATATATTTT. Translating gives CATGTGNTIYF.

This chain links TRBV29-1 with TRBJ2-3, with TRBD1 identical over 7 bases. Germline lookup yields CDR1 SQVTM and CDR2 ANQGSEA. The length of the CDR3 is 13 residues. The ends lost 2 bases at V and 1 base at J; junction bases unmatched: 0. CDR3 DNA: TGCAGCGTTGAACAGGGGGGCACAGATACGCAGTATTTT. Protein: CSVEQGGTDTQYF.

The chain has TRBV5-4 and TRBJ2-6; no definite D call. The CDR3 covers 12 residues. Between the trimmed V and J ends, which lost 6 bases and 2 bases, there was a span of 3 bases. Germline V gives CDR1 SGHNT, CDR2 YYREEE (reference sequence). The DNA for the CDR3 is TGTGCCAGCAATACTGGGGCCAACGTCCTGACTTTC. It yields the protein CASNTGANVLTF.

The chain couples TRBV6-6 to TRBJ1-5; D not certain. Germline lookup yields CDR1 MNHNY and CDR2 SVGAGI (reference sequence). The CDR3 covers 14 residues. V lost 4 bases, J lost 1 base, and 8 bases lay in between. The CDR3 DNA sequence: TGTGCCAGCAGTTTGTTCACGAGCAATCAGCCCCAGCATTTT. This encodes CASSLFTSNQPQHF.

This clonotype was recorded at least ten times. The chain joins TRBV6-1 to TRBJ1-6; the D is unclear. This CDR3 spans 15 amino acids. Trimming took off 3 bases at V and 8 bases at J, with 14 bases between the two ends. The V gene's germline CDR1 is MNHNS and CDR2 SASEGT. The CDR3 sequence is CASSEASGSDSPLHF. The CDR3 DNA sequence: TGTGCCAGCAGTGAGGCCAGCGGATCGGATTCACCCCTCCACTTT.

V usage is TRBV3-1 and J usage is TRBJ1-1; perhaps TRBD1 as D (5 bases). The CDR3 extends over 13 amino acids. Germline assignment: CDR1 LGHDT and CDR2 YNNKEL (reference sequence). The germline V and J ends were trimmed by 4 bases and 10 bases, with 16 bases remaining between them. Here the CDR3 reads CASSLSEVGGAFF. DNA of the CDR3: TGTGCCAGCAGCCTTTCAGAGGTGGGGGGAGCTTTCTTT.

The rearrangement uses TRBV5-1 and TRBJ1-6, with D perhaps matching TRBD1 (6 bases). Germline CDR1 SGHRS, CDR2 YFSETQ. This CDR3 is built from 15 residues. V lost 0 bases, J lost 8 bases, and 12 bases lay in between. In DNA, the CDR3 is TGCGCCAGCAGCTTGGCCGGGACATCTGATTCACCCCTCCACTTT. Its translation: CASSLAGTSDSPLHF.

This clonotype was detected a few times. The gene calls are TRBV12-3 or TRBV12-4 and TRBJ1-6; possible D gene TRBD1, 5 bases. The CDR3 sequence is 14 residues long. V was trimmed by 3 bases and J by 8 bases, leaving 11 bases between them. CDR3 bases: TGTGCCAGCAGTTTGGTAGGGGACGATTCACCCCTCCACTTT. It codes for CASSLVGDDSPLHF.

This clonotype has only a few counts. The chain recombines TRBV7-9 with TRBJ1-2; no definite D call. The CDR3 runs 13 residues. Germline V gene data show CDR1 as SEHNR and CDR2 as FQNEAQ (reference sequence). V lost 4 bases and J lost 3, with 9 bases in between. In nucleotides, the CDR3 is TGTGCCAGCAGCTCCAACTGGGACTATGGCTACACCTTC. Protein product: CASSSNWDYGYTF.

This clonotype was picked up a small number of times. The genes are TRBV3-1 and TRBJ2-3, with D perhaps matching TRBD2 (5 bases). The CDR3 extends over 15 amino acids. V was cut by 6 bases and J by 6 bases, with 19 bases left in between. CDR1 is LGHDT, CDR2 YNNKEL, per germline (reference sequence). The CDR3 sequence: CASSLLRGSLDTQYF. CDR3 nucleotides: TGTGCCAGCAGTTTACTTCGGGGTTCGTTGGATACGCAGTATTTT.

This clonotype turned up a few times. The chain uses TRBV12-5 and TRBJ2-1, with no clear D. V shed 7 bases and J shed 10 bases, with 14 bases lying between them. CDR1 and CDR2 (germline): LGHNT, FRNRAP. The CDR3 loop spans 12 amino acids. CDR3 bases: TGTGCTAGTGATAAAAAGAGAGGCGAGCAGTTCTTC. This encodes CASDKKRGEQFF.

The chain combines TRBV29-1 with TRBJ2-1; D is ambiguous. Trimming pared 3 bases from V and 1 base from J, leaving 10 bases between. The CDR3 runs to 14 residues. Germline values: CDR1 SQVTM, CDR2 ANQGSEA. CDR3 sequence: CSVEISRSYNEQFF. CDR3 DNA sequence: TGCAGCGTTGAGATTAGCCGATCCTACAATGAGCAGTTCTTC.

Only a few counts were recorded for this clonotype. The rearrangement joins TRBV2 to TRBJ2-7, with D possibly being TRBD2 (6 bases). CDR3 length equals 14 residues. V dropped 6 bases and J dropped 2 bases, with 14 bases sitting between them. Germline V CDR1 and CDR2: SNHLY, FYNNEI. The CDR3 nucleotides are TGTGCCAGCAGGGTACATGGGGGGACCTACGAGCAGTACTTC. Translating it yields CASRVHGGTYEQYF.

V usage is TRBV24-1 and J usage is TRBJ2-3, with D possibly being TRBD1 (5 bases). Germline values: CDR1 KGHDR, CDR2 SFDVKD. This CDR3 comprises 14 residues. The V and J ends lost 4 bases and 3 bases respectively, with 10 bases between them. CDR3 DNA sequence: TGTGCCACCAGTGAGGGGCGCGGAACAGATACGCAGTATTTT. Translation gives CATSEGRGTDTQYF.

This chain links TRBV4-2 with TRBJ2-1; tentatively, D is TRBD1 (6 bases). Trimming stripped 4 bases from V and 6 bases from J, with 13 bases between. The CDR3 extends over 14 amino acids. Germline V gene data show CDR1 as LGHNA and CDR2 as YNFKEQ. In DNA, the CDR3 is TGTGCCAGCAGCCGCGACAGGCTTTCCAATGAGCAGTTCTTC. This gives the protein CASSRDRLSNEQFF.

The chain combines TRBV3-1 with TRBJ1-5, with no clear D. The CDR3 sequence is 13 residues long. Trimming left V 0 bases short and J 6 bases short, with 6 bases between. From germline, CDR1 is LGHDT and CDR2 YNNKEL (reference sequence). The CDR3 sequence: CASSQDRAQPQHF. The CDR3, as DNA: TGTGCCAGCAGCCAAGATCGGGCTCAGCCCCAGCATTTT.

This clonotype was counted only a few times. The rearrangement links TRBV7-8 to TRBJ1-1; no clear D. V gave up 5 bases and J gave up 2 bases, with 12 bases separating them. The CDR3 is 14 amino acids. Germline V gene data show CDR1 as SGHVS and CDR2 as FQNEAQ. CDR3 DNA sequence: TGTGCCAGCAGCCCTACGGGAGACAACACTGAAGCTTTCTTT. As protein: CASSPTGDNTEAFF. Combining the CDR3 with reference TRBV7-8 and TRBJ1-1 gives the whole variable domain GAGVSQSPRYKVAKRGQDVALRCDPISGHVSLFWYQQALGQGPEFLTYFQNEAQLDKSGLPSDRFFAERPEGSVSTLKIQRTQQEDSAVYLCASSPTGDNTEAFFGQGTRLTVV.